This T cell receptor (beta chain) derives from a study of cytomegalovirus exposure and HLA in healthy donors. Study as a whole: In an earlier analysis, 117 million unique TCR beta sequences were found from some 200 million T cells.

On this clone itself: Its antigen is as yet unknown.

General observations from the study: Available immune exposure information was restricted to CMV serostatus only. Several V segments, TRBV6-2 and TRBV6-3 among them, could not be told apart and were dropped. In vitro experiments confirmed that three CMV-associated chains were specific for CMV antigens.

The CDR3 sequence is 15 residues long. Germline CDR1 reads SGHRS; CDR2 reads YFSETQ. V was pared by 0 bases and J by 5 bases, with 4 bases of the junction left unmatched. The PCR was carried out with 60 Vbeta primers and 13 Jbeta primers. Only in-frame clones appear in the TCRdb table, and some are missing; sequencing was by immunoSEQ multiplex PCR. The table shows roughly 160,000 clones, with under 90% occurring only once. The specimen sequenced was PBMCs. This clonotype originated in a man aged 25 to 45 in good health and CMV-seronegative. The J gene is TRBJ1-5, the V gene TRBV5-1; 8 bases agree with TRBD1. The CDR3, as DNA: TGCGCCAGCAGCTTGGGACAGGGGTCGGATCAGCCCCAGCATTTT. Protein product: CASSLGQGSDQPQHF.